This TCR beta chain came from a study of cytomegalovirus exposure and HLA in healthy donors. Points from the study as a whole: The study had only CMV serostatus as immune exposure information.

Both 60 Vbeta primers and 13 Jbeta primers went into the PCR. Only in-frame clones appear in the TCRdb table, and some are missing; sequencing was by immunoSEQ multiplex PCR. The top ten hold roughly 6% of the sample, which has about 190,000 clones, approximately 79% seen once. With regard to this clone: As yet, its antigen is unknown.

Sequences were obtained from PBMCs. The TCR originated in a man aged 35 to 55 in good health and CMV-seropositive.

The chain's CDR3 is CASSQERRVSYEQYF. Here the CDR3 DNA reads TGCGCCAGCAGCCAAGAGAGGAGGGTCTCCTACGAGCAGTACTTC. The chain links TRBV4-1 to TRBJ2-7; TRBD2 is a possible D gene (6 bases). V shed 0 bases and J shed 0 bases, with 9 bases lying between them. This CDR3 is built from 15 residues. Germline V gene lookup returns CDR1 MGHRA and CDR2 YSYEKL.